The following is a T cell receptor beta chain sequence with its context. TCRdb re-called the RT-PCR reads with MiXCR, one entry per CDR3 protein. The sample contains about 410,000 distinct CDR3 sequences, approximately 16% of which appear only once. The source of the sample is a study of patients and donors after allogeneic stem cell transplantation. The CDR3 runs 14 residues. Trimming pared 0 bases from V and 6 bases from J, leaving 11 bases between. Sequenced sample: blood, either unsorted or a sorted T cell fraction (not recorded which). This TCR was recovered from a human donor who was either an allogeneic HSCT recipient or a stem cell or donor lymphocyte infusion donor (not recorded which). It is not recorded whose cells these are; they may come from a transplant donor. The chain combines TRBV12-3 or TRBV12-4 with TRBJ2-5; perhaps TRBD2 as D (7 bases). CDR3 DNA: TGTGCCAGCAGTTTAGCGGGGGGGCTGAAGACCCAGTACTTC. It translates to CASSLAGGLKTQYF.